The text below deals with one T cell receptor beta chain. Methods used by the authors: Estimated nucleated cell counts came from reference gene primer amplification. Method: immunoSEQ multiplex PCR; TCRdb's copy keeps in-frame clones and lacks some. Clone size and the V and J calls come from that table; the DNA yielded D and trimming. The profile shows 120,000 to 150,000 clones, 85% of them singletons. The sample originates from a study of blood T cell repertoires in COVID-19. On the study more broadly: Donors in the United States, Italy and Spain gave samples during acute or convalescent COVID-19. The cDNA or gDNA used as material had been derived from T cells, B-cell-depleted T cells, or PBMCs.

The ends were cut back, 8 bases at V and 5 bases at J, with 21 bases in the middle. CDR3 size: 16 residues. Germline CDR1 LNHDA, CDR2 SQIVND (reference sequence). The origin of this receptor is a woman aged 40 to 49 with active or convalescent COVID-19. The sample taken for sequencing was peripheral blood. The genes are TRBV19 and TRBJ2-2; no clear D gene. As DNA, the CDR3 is TGTGCCAGTGTAGCTCTAGTCGGCCTGGCGACCGGGGAGCTGTTTTTT. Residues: CASVALVGLATGELFF.